The clone carrying this T cell receptor beta chain was recorded a few times. This sample was included in a study of T cells in Graves' hyperthyroidism and ophthalmopathy. Study as a whole: It was at initial diagnosis, before any treatment, that peripheral blood was collected.

Amplification yielded TCR beta CDR3 regions, with RNA transcripts as the source. With the HTBI primer set, the TCR CDR3 went through a first round of RT-PCR. MiXCR was run by TCRdb on the multiplex PCR reads, yielding one entry per CDR3 protein. The sample lists under 400,000 distinct CDR3 sequences, 20% to 25% occurring once. The TCR was taken from a man aged 45 to 65 with Graves' hyperthyroidism. Sequenced: blood.

This CDR3 reads CASSLGAADNQPQHF. The CDR3 coding sequence is TGTGCCAGCAGCTTAGGGGCTGCGGACAATCAGCCCCAGCATTTT. The chain combines TRBV7-9 with TRBJ1-5; no firm D call. V dropped 1 base and J dropped 3 bases, with 10 bases sitting between them. The germline V gene encodes CDR1 SEHNR and CDR2 FQNEAQ (reference sequence). CDR3 length: 15 amino acids.